A single T cell receptor beta chain is shown here with its context. TPEX cells were CCR7+ PD-1+ TIGIT+ early memory CD8+ T cells with exhausted-like traits. Enriched by negative magnetic separation, total CD8+ T cells were obtained. The record originates from a study of human CD8 memory T cell subsets. The length of the CDR3 is 16 residues. The germline gives CDR1 SGHVS, CDR2 FQNEAQ. The authors made TCR beta libraries using UMI-labeled 5' RACE. TCRdb reprocessed the 5' RACE reads and reports one entry per CDR3 protein, with no DNA. The sample holds about 9,000 distinct CDR3 sequences. The chain uses TRBV7-8 and TRBJ2-1; TCRdb proposes TRBD2, but this gene call is untestable without DNA. The specimen was CD8+ T cells from PBMCs. This TCR derives from a human donor in good health. CDR3 protein: CASSLPSGSAYNEQFF.